Following are 31 T cell receptor beta chains from one sample sequenced in a study of T-cell memory formation after mild COVID-19. TCRdb independently ran MiXCR on the 5' RACE reads; one entry per CDR3 protein. The table records 300,000 to 400,000 distinct CDR3 sequences, 28% of them present only once. The sample taken for sequencing was PBMCs or a T cell subset sorted from them (not recorded which). The source of these receptors is an adult woman who had mild COVID-19 (a few samples of this study predate the infection). Cell type and time point are not known.

This clonotype occurred a few times. This sequence may be a read error, since a much larger clone differs from it by one base. The chain uses TRBV4-3 and TRBJ2-1; 12 bases map to TRBD2. V gave up 3 bases and J gave up 14 bases; unmatched junction bases: 8. The CDR3 sequence is 14 residues long. Germline V gene sequence: CDR1 LGHNA, CDR2 YSLEER. The CDR3 DNA sequence: TGCGCCAGCAGCCACGATCAGACTAGCGGGAGTAAGTTCTTC. Translating it yields CASSHDQTSGSKFF.

The sample holds a few counts of this clonotype. The rearrangement uses TRBV5-6 and TRBJ2-7; D unresolved. The CDR3 length is 14 residues. V was cut by 1 base and J by 0 bases, with 8 bases left in between. Germline V CDR1 and CDR2: SGHDT, YYEEEE. Written as DNA, the CDR3 is TGTGCCAGCAGCTTGAGGTGGAGCTCCTACGAGCAGTACTTC. Translation: CASSLRWSSYEQYF.

This clonotype was counted a few times. The chain uses TRBV5-1 and TRBJ2-7, with D possibly matching TRBD2 (6 bases). V dropped 2 bases and J dropped 1 base, with 13 bases sitting between them. The CDR3 contains 15 residues. CDR1 and CDR2 (germline): SGHRS, YFSETQ. CDR3 sequence reads: CASSLHRAGSYEQYF. As DNA, the CDR3 is TGCGCCAGCAGCTTACACCGGGCGGGGTCCTACGAGCAGTACTTC.

This clonotype was found a few times. The chain joins TRBV29-1 to TRBJ2-7; the D is unclear. CDR1 is SQVTM and CDR2 is ANQGSEA in the germline V gene. This CDR3 comprises 15 residues. V lost 5 bases and J 4 bases, leaving 21 bases between the germline ends. CDR3: CSVWEFRKSIYEQYF. The CDR3 region has the DNA TGCAGCGTTTGGGAATTTAGGAAGTCAATTTACGAGCAGTACTTC.

The genes are TRBV4-1 and TRBJ2-7; TRBD2 matches 7 bases. Germline CDR1 is MGHRA and CDR2 is YSYEKL. V lost 4 bases, J lost 2 bases, and 5 bases stayed unmatched. The CDR3 runs 14 residues. The CDR3 nucleotides read TGCGCCAGCAGCCTGCGGGGGTCGGCCTACGAGCAGTACTTC. Translating it yields CASSLRGSAYEQYF.

The chain employs TRBV7-6 and TRBJ1-5; D gene ambiguous. Deletions cut 2 bases from V and 5 bases from J, with 10 bases between. The CDR3 spans 14 residues. Germline CDR1 reads SGHVS; CDR2 reads FNYEAQ. The CDR3 loop reads CASSLQDGYQPQHF. The CDR3 bases are TGTGCCAGCAGCTTACAGGACGGATATCAGCCCCAGCATTTT.

This chain joins TRBV18 and TRBJ1-1; D unclear. The germline V gene encodes CDR1 KGHSH and CDR2 LQKENI. This CDR3 comprises 14 residues. Between the trimmed V and J ends, which lost 3 bases and 1 base, there was a span of 9 bases. CDR3 sequence: CASSPRDPNTEAFF. CDR3 nucleotide sequence: TGTGCCAGCTCACCTCGAGACCCGAACACTGAAGCTTTCTTT.

This clonotype was counted a few times. The genes are TRBV7-9 and TRBJ2-3; D is perhaps TRBD2 (5 bases). V lost 1 base and J 4 bases, leaving 21 bases between the germline ends. This CDR3 region has 18 residues. Germline loops: CDR1 SEHNR, CDR2 FQNEAQ (reference sequence). This CDR3 reads CASSLGETGSPYADTQYF. The CDR3 DNA sequence: TGTGCCAGCAGCTTAGGGGAGACGGGATCCCCCTACGCAGATACGCAGTATTTT.

This clonotype was recorded at least ten times. The chain joins TRBV12-3 or TRBV12-4 to TRBJ2-1; either TRBD1 or TRBD2 may fit D (5 bases each). V lost 3 bases and J 0 bases, leaving 6 bases between the germline ends. The length of the CDR3 is 14 residues. The CDR3 coding sequence is TGTGCCAGCAGTTTTGGGGGCTCCTACAATGAGCAGTTCTTC. Its translation: CASSFGGSYNEQFF.

This clonotype was seen more than once but under ten times. The rearrangement links TRBV7-9 to TRBJ2-5; no firm D call. From germline, CDR1 is SEHNR and CDR2 FQNEAQ (reference sequence). The CDR3 has 13 amino acids. V lost 1 base to trimming and J lost 2 bases, with 5 bases between them. The CDR3 here is CASSLVPQETQYF. CDR3 bases: TGTGCCAGCAGCTTAGTCCCTCAAGAGACCCAGTACTTC.

This clonotype has just a few counts. The chain links TRBV11-2 to TRBJ2-1, with 13 bases matching TRBD2. Germline CDR1 is SGHAT and CDR2 is FQNNGV. The ends lost 11 bases at V and 7 bases at J; junction bases unmatched: 14. The CDR3 is made up of 16 amino acids. CDR3 protein: CAVAWGWTSGGNEQFF. In DNA form, the CDR3 reads TGTGCCGTAGCCTGGGGTTGGACTAGCGGGGGTAATGAGCAGTTCTTC.

This clonotype has a handful of counts. Sequence at one end of the junction differs from germline and may be a read error. The chain is built from TRBV4-1 and TRBJ2-3; D is undetermined. Germline V gene data show CDR1 as MGHRA and CDR2 as YSYEKL. The length of the CDR3 is 15 residues. The CDR3: CASSPLQGRTDTQYF. CDR3 nucleotides: TGCGCCAGCAGCCCGCTCCAAGGGCGCACAGATACTCAGTATTTT.

This chain connects TRBV7-2 to TRBJ1-6; 9 bases are a match to TRBD1. With 0 bases clipped from V and 8 bases from J, the junction kept 5 bases outside the gene matches. Germline assignment: CDR1 SGHTA and CDR2 FQGNSA. The CDR3 has 16 residues. The CDR3 DNA reads TGTGCCAGCAGCTTAGCTAGACAGGGGGTATATTCACCCCTCCACTTT. It codes for CASSLARQGVYSPLHF. Using reference TRBV7-2 and TRBJ1-6 for the parts outside the CDR3, the full variable domain is GAGVSQSPSNKVTEKGKDVELRCDPISGHTALYWYRQSLGQGLEFLIYFQGNSAPDKSGLPSDRFSAERTGGSVSTLTIQRTQQEDSAVYLCASSLARQGVYSPLHFGNGTRLTVT.

A few counts support this clonotype. The genes are TRBV5-8 and TRBJ2-7; no reliable D call. This CDR3 comprises 11 residues. In germline, CDR1 is SGHTS, CDR2 YDEGEE. V was pared by 2 bases and J by 7 bases, with 7 bases between. CDR3 protein: CASSFTMEQYF. The CDR3 DNA follows: TGTGCCAGCAGCTTTACCATGGAGCAGTACTTC.

CDR3: CASSSPGRYTEAFF. The CDR3 DNA follows: TGTGCCAGCAGTTCTCCCGGACGGTACACTGAAGCTTTCTTT. J is TRBJ1-1 and V is TRBV12-3 or TRBV12-4, with D hard to call. The CDR3 runs 14 residues. Trimming removed 4 bases at V and 3 bases at J, with 12 bases between.

This chain joins TRBV5-1 and TRBJ2-1, with D perhaps TRBD1 (6 bases). The CDR3 covers 18 residues. The ends were cut back, 4 bases at V and 4 bases at J, with 24 bases in the middle. In germline, CDR1 is SGHRS, CDR2 YFSETQ. CDR3 protein: CASSTRTAASSLYNEQFF. The CDR3, as DNA: TGCGCCAGCAGCACCAGGACAGCGGCGTCCTCCCTATACAATGAGCAGTTCTTC.

CDR3 nucleotides: TGTGCCAGCTCACCAACTAGCGTCTCGAACACCGGGGAGCTGTTTTTT. It encodes CASSPTSVSNTGELFF. This rearrangement joins TRBV18 to TRBJ2-2; 7 bases map to TRBD2. J gave up 0 bases and V 2 bases, and 3 bases lay outside the gene matches. Looked up from germline, CDR1 is KGHSH and CDR2 is LQKENI. The CDR3 extends over 16 amino acids.

This clonotype appeared a few times. This chain links TRBV10-3 with TRBJ2-3; 11 bases line up with TRBD2. Germline V gene data show CDR1 as ENHRY and CDR2 as SYGVKD. There are 13 residues in the CDR3. Trimming cost V 11 bases and J 3 bases; bases outside gene matches: 4. The CDR3 sequence: CAATSGGTDTQYF. The CDR3 DNA reads as TGTGCCGCCACTAGCGGGGGAACAGATACGCAGTATTTT.

This clonotype was counted many times. In DNA form, the CDR3 reads TGCGCCAGCAGCTTGGCCCTAGCGGGGGAGGTTTACAATGAGCAGTTCTTC. Its protein product is CASSLALAGEVYNEQFF. This sequence joins TRBV5-1 and TRBJ2-1; 10 bases are a match to TRBD2. Per germline, CDR1 SGHRS and CDR2 YFSETQ. The CDR3 has 17 amino acids. With 0 bases clipped from V and 4 bases from J, the junction kept 7 bases outside the gene matches.

This chain joins TRBV7-6 and TRBJ1-1; TRBD1 is a possible D gene (5 bases). Germline values: CDR1 SGHVS, CDR2 FNYEAQ. This CDR3 is 15 amino acids long. V lost 5 bases and J 0 bases, leaving 13 bases between the germline ends. The CDR3 protein is CASSLGTGMNTEAFF. CDR3 in DNA: TGTGCCAGCAGCCTTGGGACTGGCATGAACACTGAAGCTTTCTTT.

The table lists this clonotype with a few counts. The chain has TRBV7-9 and TRBJ2-1; possibly TRBD2 for D (6 bases). The CDR3 is made up of 13 amino acids. Germline lookup yields CDR1 SEHNR and CDR2 FQNEAQ (reference sequence). The V gene lost 4 bases and the J gene lost 7 bases, with 11 bases spanning the gap. CDR3 coding DNA: TGTGCCAGCAGCTCAGCTGGAGGGAATGAGCAGTTCTTC. Encoded protein: CASSSAGGNEQFF.

In this sample, this clonotype turned up a few times. The rearrangement uses TRBV7-9 and TRBJ2-7, with TRBD2 matching 11 bases. Germline lookup yields CDR1 SEHNR and CDR2 FQNEAQ (reference sequence). The CDR3 sequence is 15 residues long. After removal of 5 bases from V and 2 bases from J, the junction contained 5 bases not matched to a gene. CDR3: CASSAVAGGTYEQYF. CDR3 sequence (DNA): TGTGCCAGCAGCGCCGTAGCGGGGGGGACCTACGAGCAGTACTTC.

The rearrangement joins TRBV28 to TRBJ2-3, with TRBD1 as a possible D gene (6 bases). Looked up from germline, CDR1 is MDHEN and CDR2 is SYDVKM. With 5 bases removed from V and 1 base from J, the gap between germline ends came to 16 bases. This CDR3 spans 16 amino acids. Here the CDR3 reads CASSPPDAGGTDTQYF. The CDR3 DNA is TGTGCCAGCAGTCCACCGGACGCAGGGGGCACAGATACGCAGTATTTT. Full variable domain (rest looked up from reference TRBV28 and TRBJ2-3): DVKVTQSSRYLVKRTGEKVFLECVQDMDHENMFWYRQDPGLGLRLIYFSYDVKMKEKGDIPEGYSVSREKKERFSLILESASTNQTSMYLCASSPPDAGGTDTQYFGPGTRLTVL.

V is TRBV9 and J is TRBJ1-1; D uncertain. CDR1 is SGDLS, CDR2 YYNGEE, per germline. The V gene lost 3 bases and the J gene lost 1 base, with 19 bases spanning the gap. The CDR3 totals 17 residues. CDR3 sequence reads: CASSAKPGGPWNTEAFF. CDR3 coding DNA: TGTGCCAGCAGCGCAAAGCCAGGAGGGCCATGGAACACTGAAGCTTTCTTT.

The V call is TRBV29-1, the J call TRBJ1-2; D call uncertain. The V and J ends lost 4 bases and 2 bases respectively, with 8 bases between them. Germline CDR1 reads SQVTM; CDR2 reads ANQGSEA. This CDR3 has 12 residues. CDR3 in amino acids: CSVAQTNYGYTF. CDR3 DNA sequence: TGCAGCGTTGCGCAGACAAACTATGGCTACACCTTC. Full variable domain (missing parts from reference TRBV29-1 and TRBJ1-2): SAVISQKPSRDICQRGTSLTIQCQVDSQVTMMFWYRQQPGQSLTLIATANQGSEATYESGFVIDKFPISRPNLTFSTLTVSNMSPEDSSIYLCSVAQTNYGYTFGSGTRLTVV.

This clonotype was seen a handful of times. The chain carries TRBV3-1 and TRBJ2-2, with TRBD2 matching 10 bases. The germline CDR1 and CDR2 sequences are LGHDT and YNNKEL (reference sequence). The CDR3 extends over 15 amino acids. V shed 6 bases and J 4 bases; nucleotides not matched to a gene: 5. CDR3 sequence (DNA): TGTGCCAGCAGTCTCGGGACTAGCGTCACCGGGGAGCTGTTTTTT. Translation gives CASSLGTSVTGELFF. Full variable domain (rest looked up from reference TRBV3-1 and TRBJ2-2): DTAVSQTPKYLVTQMGNDKSIKCEQNLGHDTMYWYKQDSKKFLKIMFSYNNKELIINETVPNRFSPKSPDKAHLNLHINSLELGDSAVYFCASSLGTSVTGELFFGEGSRLTVL.

The chain employs TRBV5-6 and TRBJ2-3, with TRBD2 matching 9 bases. Germline loops: CDR1 SGHDT, CDR2 YYEEEE. Unmatched junction bases numbered 11, after V lost 3 bases and J lost 0 bases. The CDR3 totals 18 residues. Written as DNA, the CDR3 is TGTGCCAGCAGCTACTCTGTAGCGGGAGCCTTTAGCACAGATACGCAGTATTTT. This encodes CASSYSVAGAFSTDTQYF.

This clonotype has more than one count but fewer than ten. This chain joins TRBV12-3 or TRBV12-4 and TRBJ1-2; D gene ambiguous. The V end was cut by 2 bases, the J end by 5 bases, with 9 bases between. The CDR3 length is 13 residues. Written as DNA, the CDR3 is TGTGCCAGCAGTTTAACCTCGGGGTATGGCTACACCTTC. Protein product: CASSLTSGYGYTF.

In this sample, this clonotype turned up a few times. This rearrangement joins TRBV12-3 or TRBV12-4 to TRBJ2-3, with 11 bases that match TRBD2. The CDR3 totals 16 residues. The junction had 4 bases not matched to a gene; V was cut back by 3 bases and J by 2 bases. CDR3 in DNA: TGTGCCAGCAGTTTGCTAGCGGGGGGCCTCACAGATACGCAGTATTTT. It yields the protein CASSLLAGGLTDTQYF.

Only a few counts were recorded for this clonotype. This rearrangement joins TRBV24-1 to TRBJ1-5; 7 positions agree with TRBD1. Losses at the gene ends were 5 bases for V and 3 bases for J; bases not matched to a gene: 3. Germline CDR1 KGHDR, CDR2 SFDVKD. This CDR3 region has 14 residues. CDR3 residues: CATSGGTANQPQHF. The CDR3 nucleotides read TGTGCCACCAGTGGGGGGACAGCCAATCAGCCCCAGCATTTT.

The chain joins TRBV7-9 to TRBJ1-6, with a weak D call TRBD1 (6 bases). The ends were cut back, 6 bases at V and 5 bases at J, with 17 bases in the middle. Germline V CDR1 and CDR2: SEHNR, FQNEAQ (reference sequence). CDR3 length: 16 residues. CDR3 in amino acids: CASRILRDKNNSPLHF. The CDR3 coding sequence is TGTGCCAGCAGAATCTTGCGGGACAAAAATAATTCACCCCTCCACTTT.